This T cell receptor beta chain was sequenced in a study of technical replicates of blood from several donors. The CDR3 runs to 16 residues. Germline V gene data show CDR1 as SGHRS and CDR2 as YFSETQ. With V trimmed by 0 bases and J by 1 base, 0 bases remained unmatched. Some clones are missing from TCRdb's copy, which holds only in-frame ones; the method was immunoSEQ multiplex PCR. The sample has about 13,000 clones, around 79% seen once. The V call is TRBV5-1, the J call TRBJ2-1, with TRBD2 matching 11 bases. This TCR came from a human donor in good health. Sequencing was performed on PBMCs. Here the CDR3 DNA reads TGCGCCAGCAGCTTGGGGACTAGCGGGTCCTACAATGAGCAGTTCTTC. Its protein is CASSLGTSGSYNEQFF.